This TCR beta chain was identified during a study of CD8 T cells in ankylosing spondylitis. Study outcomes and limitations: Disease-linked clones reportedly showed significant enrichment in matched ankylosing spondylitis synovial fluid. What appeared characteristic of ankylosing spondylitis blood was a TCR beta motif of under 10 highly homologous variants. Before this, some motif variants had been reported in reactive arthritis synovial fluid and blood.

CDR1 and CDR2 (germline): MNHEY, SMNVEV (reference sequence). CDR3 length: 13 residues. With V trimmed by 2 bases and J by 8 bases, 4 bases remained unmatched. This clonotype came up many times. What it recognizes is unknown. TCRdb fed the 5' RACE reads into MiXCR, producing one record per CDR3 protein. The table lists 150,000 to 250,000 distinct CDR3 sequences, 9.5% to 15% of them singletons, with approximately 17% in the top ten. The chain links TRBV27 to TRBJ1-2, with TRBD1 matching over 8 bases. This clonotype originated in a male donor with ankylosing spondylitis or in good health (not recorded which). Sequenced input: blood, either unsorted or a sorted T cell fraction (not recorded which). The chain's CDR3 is CASSLVQGGGYTF. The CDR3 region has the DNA TGTGCCAGCAGTTTAGTACAGGGGGGCGGCTACACCTTC.